This T cell receptor beta chain was captured in a study of breast tumors, draining lymph nodes, adjacent tissues. There are a few counts of this clonotype. Its antigen is still unknown. MiXCR, run by TCRdb on the multiplex PCR reads, gives a single entry per CDR3 protein. Here the sample spans about 130,000 distinct CDR3 sequences, roughly 20% being singletons. Breast cancer patients provided tissue from their axillary draining lymph nodes. Study outcomes and limitations: Compared with lymph nodes, tumors were less diverse; compared with nontumor tissue, more. Compared with basal-like, luminal-like tumors shared significantly more repertoire with nontumor tissue.

The clonotype was recovered from a female donor with breast cancer. Some clones in this sample may be carry-over from other donors' samples. The sequencing sample was made of axillary lymph node tissue.

The CDR3, as DNA: TGTGCCACCGGGACGTTCGAGACCCAGTACTTC. This codes for CATGTFETQYF. This sequence joins TRBV24-1 and TRBJ2-5; perhaps D is TRBD1 or TRBD2 (5 bases each). V dropped 9 bases and J dropped 5 bases, with 9 bases sitting between them. CDR1 is KGHDR and CDR2 is SFDVKD in the germline V gene. The CDR3 extends over 11 amino acids.